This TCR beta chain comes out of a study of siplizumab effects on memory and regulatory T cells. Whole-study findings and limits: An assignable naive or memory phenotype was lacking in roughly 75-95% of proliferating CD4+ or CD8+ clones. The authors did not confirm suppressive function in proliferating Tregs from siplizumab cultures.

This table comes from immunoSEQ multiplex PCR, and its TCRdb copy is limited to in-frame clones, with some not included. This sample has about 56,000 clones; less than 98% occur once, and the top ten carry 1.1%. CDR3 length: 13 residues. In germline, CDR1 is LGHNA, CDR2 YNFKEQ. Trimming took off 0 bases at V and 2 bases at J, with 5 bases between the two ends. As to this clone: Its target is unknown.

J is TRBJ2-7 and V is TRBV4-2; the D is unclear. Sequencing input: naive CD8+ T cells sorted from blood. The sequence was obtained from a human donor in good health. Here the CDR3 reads CASSQDSAYEQYF. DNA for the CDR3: TGTGCCAGCAGCCAAGATTCCGCCTACGAGCAGTACTTC.